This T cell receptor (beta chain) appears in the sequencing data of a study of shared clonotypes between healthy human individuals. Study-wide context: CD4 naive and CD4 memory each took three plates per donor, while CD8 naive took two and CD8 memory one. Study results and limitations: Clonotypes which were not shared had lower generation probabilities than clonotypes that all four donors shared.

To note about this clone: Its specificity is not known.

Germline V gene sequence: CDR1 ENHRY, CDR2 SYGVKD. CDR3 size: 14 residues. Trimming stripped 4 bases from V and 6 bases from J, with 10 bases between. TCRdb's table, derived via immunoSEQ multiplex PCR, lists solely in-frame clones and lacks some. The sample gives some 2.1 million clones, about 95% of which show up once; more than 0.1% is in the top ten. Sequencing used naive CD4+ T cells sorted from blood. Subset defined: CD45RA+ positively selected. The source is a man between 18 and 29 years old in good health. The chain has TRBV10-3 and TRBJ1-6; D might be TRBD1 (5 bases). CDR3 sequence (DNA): TGTGCCATCAGTGGGACCGGGACTAATTCACCCCTCCACTTT. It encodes CAISGTGTNSPLHF.